These 15 T cell receptor beta chains were sequenced from one sample in a study of post-analysis software for immune sequencing data. Study-level results: Patients used a few TRBV segments, including TRBV5-6, TRBV5-1 and TRBV20-1, more often than controls.

Antigen specificity for these receptors is unknown. Unique molecular identifiers were carried by the TCR beta cDNA libraries. Each CDR3 protein is one row after TCRdb ran MiXCR on the PCR reads. The sample has around 200,000 distinct CDR3 sequences; around 30% are singletons. The sample taken for sequencing was blood. The receptors originated from a girl under 18 with multiple sclerosis.

The chain links TRBV29-1 to TRBJ2-3; tentatively, D is TRBD1 or TRBD2 (7 bases each). CDR1 SQVTM and CDR2 ANQGSEA come from the germline V gene. This CDR3 has 14 amino acids. The CDR3 DNA reads as TGCACCGGGGGAGGGGGCGATGGGACAGATACGCAGTATTTT. Its translation is CTGGGGDGTDTQYF.

This clonotype was picked up many times. CDR3: CASSPWTGDETQYF. DNA for the CDR3: TGTGCCAGCAGCCCCTGGACAGGGGATGAGACCCAGTACTTC. V gene TRBV11-2 combines with J gene TRBJ2-5; 9 nucleotides align to TRBD1. Germline V gene data show CDR1 as SGHAT and CDR2 as FQNNGV. The CDR3 is made up of 14 amino acids. The trim removed 5 bases at V and 5 bases at J, leaving 6 bases unmatched.

This clonotype was observed at least ten times. J is TRBJ2-4 and V is TRBV28, with TRBD2 matching over 12 bases. This CDR3 contains 16 residues. The V gene's germline CDR1 is MDHEN and CDR2 SYDVKM. With 5 bases clipped from V and 4 bases from J, the junction kept 6 bases outside the gene matches. CDR3: CASSGATSGRKNIQYF. The CDR3 coding sequence is TGTGCCAGCAGTGGGGCGACTAGCGGGAGAAAAAACATTCAGTACTTC.

This clonotype has just a few counts. The genes are TRBV7-8 and TRBJ2-5, with D possibly TRBD1 on 5 matching bases. Germline V gene lookup returns CDR1 SGHVS and CDR2 FQNEAQ. This CDR3 region has 15 residues. Trimming stripped 1 base from V and 4 bases from J, with 13 bases between. The CDR3 bases are TGTGCCAGCAGCTTAGAGGGGATGGTGGCAGAGACCCAGTACTTC. It is translated as CASSLEGMVAETQYF.

Points on this clonotype: This may stem from a read error, because a much larger clone lies one nucleotide away. V gene TRBV6-6 combines with J gene TRBJ2-5; D possibly corresponds to TRBD1 (6 bases). V was clipped by 5 bases and J by 11 bases, with 21 bases between them. This CDR3 region has 14 residues. CDR1 is MNHNY and CDR2 is SVGAGI in the germline V gene (reference sequence). CDR3 coding DNA: TGTGCCAGCAGTGGACACCAGGGGCGCAATGAGCAGTACTTC. Protein product: CASSGHQGRNEQYF.

This clonotype was observed a handful of times. V gene TRBV14 combines with J gene TRBJ1-2, with 10 bases fitting TRBD1. Trimming took 4 bases from V and 4 from J; bases not matched to a gene: 3. Germline V gene data show CDR1 as SGHDN and CDR2 as FVKESK. The length of the CDR3 is 14 residues. The CDR3 DNA follows: TGTGCCAGCAGCCCGGGACAGGGGTTCTATGGCTACACCTTC. Translating it yields CASSPGQGFYGYTF.

The CDR3, as DNA: TGTGCCTGGAGTGTAGGAGGGACAGGGATTCGCGAGCAGTACTTC. Translation gives CAWSVGGTGIREQYF. The J gene is TRBJ2-7, the V gene TRBV30; 9 nucleotides agree with TRBD1. The length of the CDR3 is 15 residues. The V segment lost 0 bases and the J segment 6 bases; nucleotides outside the gene matches: 9. CDR1 and CDR2 (germline): GTSNPN, SVGIG (reference sequence). The whole variable domain, filled in from reference TRBV30 and TRBJ2-7, reads SQTIHQWPATLVQPVGSPLSLECTVEGTSNPNLYWYRQAAGRGLQLLFYSVGIGQISSEVPQNLSASRPQDRQFILSSKKLLLSDSGFYLCAWSVGGTGIREQYFGPGTRLTVT.

As concerns this clonotype: The final CDR3 position lacks the conserved phenylalanine or tryptophan, pointing to a likely read error. This rearrangement joins TRBV9 to TRBJ1-2, with D perhaps matching TRBD1 (6 bases). This CDR3 has 15 amino acids. V was clipped by 4 bases and J by 0 bases, with 13 bases between them. Germline V gene lookup returns CDR1 SGDLS and CDR2 YYNGEE. The CDR3 is CASSPEGGANYGYTV. Here the CDR3 DNA reads TGTGCCAGCAGCCCAGAAGGGGGAGCTAACTATGGCTACACCGTC.

The chain combines TRBV20-1 with TRBJ2-6; D tentatively reads TRBD1 or TRBD2 (5 bases each). The V end was cut by 3 bases, the J end by 2 bases, with 8 bases between. CDR1 is DFQATT, CDR2 SNEGSKA, per germline (reference sequence). The CDR3 consists of 14 residues. CDR3 in DNA: TGCAGTGCTAGGGGGGTTGCTGGGGCCAACGTCCTGACTTTC. Encoded protein: CSARGVAGANVLTF.

This chain connects TRBV15 to TRBJ1-4; no reliable D call. In germline, CDR1 is LNHNV, CDR2 YYDKDF (reference sequence). This CDR3 region has 13 residues. V lost 4 bases, J lost 0 bases, and 3 bases lay in between. The chain's CDR3 is CATSKTTNEKLFF. CDR3 in DNA: TGTGCCACCAGCAAAACAACTAATGAAAAACTGTTTTTT.

This clonotype came up many times. The chain has TRBV5-1 and TRBJ2-1, with a possible D match to TRBD2 (5 bases). The germline CDR1 and CDR2 sequences are SGHRS and YFSETQ. This CDR3 spans 16 amino acids. V lost 4 bases, J lost 4 bases, and 18 bases lay in between. The CDR3 nucleotides are TGCGCCAGCAGCCCACTAGTGCCCTCCTTATACAATGAGCAGTTCTTC. Its protein is CASSPLVPSLYNEQFF. The whole variable domain, filled in from reference TRBV5-1 and TRBJ2-1, reads KAGVTQTPRYLIKTRGQQVTLSCSPISGHRSVSWYQQTPGQGLQFLFEYFSETQRNKGNFPGRFSGRQFSNSRSEMNVSTLELGDSALYLCASSPLVPSLYNEQFFGPGTRLTVL.

This chain uses TRBV6-1 with TRBJ1-5; TRBD1 aligns across 8 bases. The ends lost 2 bases at V and 6 bases at J; junction bases unmatched: 12. The CDR3 spans 17 residues. Per germline, CDR1 MNHNS and CDR2 SASEGT. DNA for the CDR3: TGTGCCAGCAGTGAACCACGACAGGGGTCCGCCTCTCAGCCCCAGCATTTT. Residues: CASSEPRQGSASQPQHF.

The rearrangement joins TRBV5-1 to TRBJ2-7; 8 bases agree with TRBD2. J lost 7 bases, V lost 1 base, and 4 bases had no gene match. The germline V gene has CDR1 SGHRS and CDR2 YFSETQ. The CDR3 length is 13 residues. CDR3 DNA: TGCGCCAGCAGCTTGCCGTCGGGGGGGGAGCAGTACTTC. Translating it yields CASSLPSGGEQYF.

This clonotype was observed once. A read error is possible here, since a much larger clone lies one base away. The chain recombines TRBV20-1 with TRBJ2-7; tentative D call: TRBD2 (5 bases). The CDR3 is 15 residues long. With 1 base removed from V and 4 bases from J, the gap between germline ends came to 17 bases. The germline CDR1 and CDR2 sequences are DFQATT and SNEGSKA (reference sequence). CDR3 sequence (DNA): TGCAGTGCTAGAGCGCCACTAGTGGGTGCTTACGAGCAGTACTTC. Protein product: CSARAPLVGAYEQYF.

In its sample, this clonotype was seen many times. The chain couples TRBV4-1 to TRBJ2-7; TRBD2 matches at 10 bases. The CDR3 runs 15 residues. Per germline, CDR1 MGHRA and CDR2 YSYEKL. Losses at the gene ends were 4 bases for V and 2 bases for J; bases not matched to a gene: 5. In DNA, the CDR3 is TGCGCCAGCAGCCCCCGACTAGCGGGCGCCTACGAGCAGTACTTC. Translated, it gives CASSPRLAGAYEQYF.